This TCR beta chain comes out of a study of T cells in Graves' hyperthyroidism and ophthalmopathy (dated by TCRdb to the late 2010s). Regarding the complete study: To identify distinguishing TCR V-J signatures, a discovery cohort of roughly 100 patients was used, comprising 43 with Graves' ophthalmopathy and some 60 with stable Graves' hyperthyroidism. Prospective prediction of ophthalmopathy was tested in an independent validation cohort of approximately 19 hyperthyroidism patients and 17 patients who later progressed to ophthalmopathy. The 100 discovery patients were randomly split 7:3 into training and test sets. Thyroid tissue and blood T-cell repertoires from about 6 Graves' hyperthyroidism patients were also compared in the study. After sampling, hyperthyroidism patients received methimazole starting at 30 mg daily, and ophthalmopathy patients received high-dose intravenous methylprednisolone. The paper describes TCR Vbeta CDR3 sequencing of fewer than 150 peripheral blood samples, made up of approximately 40 ophthalmopathy patients, around 78 hyperthyroidism patients and roughly 17 progressor patients. Overall study outcomes, separate from this receptor: In validation, the model predicted progression to ophthalmopathy with over 65% sensitivity and approximately 72% specificity, a median of 6.5 months before onset. Blood samples also contained most of the expanded thyroid clonotypes (frequency above 0.001), which suggests that blood repertoires may reflect thyroid immune responses. No statistical method was used to fix the sample size in advance, and group allocation was not hidden from the investigators. In cross-validation, a model built on a 13 V-J signature told ophthalmopathy apart from stable hyperthyroidism with under 90% sensitivity and roughly 81% specificity, and in testing the same model reached 80%/75%.

V loses 1 base of germline sequence and J loses 0 bases, and the interval between the two ends is 4 bases. CDR1 and CDR2 are drawn from the germline V gene (reference sequence): SEHNR, FQNEAQ. From the cysteine up to the phenylalanine, the CDR3 has a length of 14 residues. Solely the CDR3 DNA is kept, with 42 bases framed from the first base. Any patient with an uncontrolled infection, another autoimmune disease, pregnancy or lactation was excluded. Clinical symptoms, serum thyroxine and TRAb, thyroid ultrasound, and orbital computed tomography formed the basis for the diagnoses. Total RNA was extracted with Trizol reagent, and quality was checked on an Agilent 2100 Bioanalyzer. The TCR beta CDR3 regions were amplified from the RNA transcripts. A first-round RT-PCR of the TCR CDR3 used the HTBI primer set with the Qiagen OneStep RT-PCR kit. The libraries were constructed in a second round of multiplex PCR and then size-selected and purified. Paired-end sequencing of the libraries was performed with 100 bp reads on an Illumina HiSeq2000. Per the original workflow: SOAPnuke was used to process the raw data, throwing out any read that contained adapters or uncalled bases, had a mean Phred below 15, or lacked an exact constant-primer or identifier match. COPE v1.2.5 was used to merge high-quality paired reads, and clonotypes were defined as unique nucleotide sequences. Clonotypes were aligned to IMGT TRBV, TRBD and TRBJ reference segments using MiTCR v1.1. The analysis was restricted to V-J combinations with a frequency above 0.0001, which together covered 99.2% of the repertoires. A TCS score was defined as the ratio of F50 (clonal expansion) to E x V (chaos), with BLOSUM62-based TCRdist applied between CDR3 peptides within each V-J. Welch's t-statistics and random forest reduced roughly 500 V-J features to about 13, which were used in a naive Bayes classifier (R e1071). The Morisita-Horn index was used to measure how similar the thyroid and blood repertoires were. In-frame beta chains were kept once TCRdb had trimmed the public reads at Q25 with fastp and called clones with MiXCR. CDR3 protein sequences are deduplicated, and each keeps its most common genes and DNA. TCRdb's processing, not the study's, gives the V and J calls here. This sample is represented by 480,000 or so distinct CDR3 sequences; around 43% of them were singletons. The ten most abundant clones make up about 45% of the sample.

This clonotype was seen many times. Its antigen target is currently unknown. No much larger clonotype is one base removed from it; base qualities were not supplied. The receptor was isolated from an adult woman with Graves' disease, either hyperthyroidism or ophthalmopathy (not recorded which). This receptor chain uses TRBV7-9 and TRBJ1-3; no confident D gene assignment can be made. Sequencing input: peripheral blood or thyroid tissue (not recorded which). The nucleotides read TGTGCCAGCAGCTTAGACCTCTCTGGAAACACCATATATTTT. Translated, it reads CASSLDLSGNTIYF. Here the CDR3 is joined to the reference TRBV7-9 and TRBJ1-3 genes, and the full variable domain is: DTGVSQNPRHKITKRGQNVTFRCDPISEHNRLYWYRQTLGQGPEFLTYFQNEAQLEKSRLLSDRFSAERPKGSFSTLEIQRTEQGDSAMYLCASSLDLSGNTIYFGEGSWLTVV.